These T cell receptor beta chains were read from a single sample in a study of cytomegalovirus exposure and HLA in healthy donors. Generated by immunoSEQ multiplex PCR, the TCRdb table keeps only in-frame clones and is missing some. Of about 140,000 clones in the sample, 77% are singletons; the top ten hold 4.5% to 5%. The sample consisted of PBMCs. The receptors were gathered from a woman in her fifties or sixties in good health and CMV-seronegative. Each CDR3 is given without its conserved first and last residue.

v_call cdr3_aa
TRBV27 ASRTQTSKGNEQF
TRBV19 ASSISGQGSNEQF
TRBV6-6 ASSRGGGALSEQY
TRBV28 ASSDQGQGNSPLH
TRBV7-2 ASSHSETQY
TRBV11-1 ASSFSGAGSGNTIY
TRBV19 ASSTWTSGDQQETQY
TRBV4-2 ASSQDGRAGGEQY
TRBV4-2 ASSPLTSGGANEQF
TRBV27 ASSLWASDGSEQF
TRBV6-5 ASSLLQGNTIY
TRBV2 ASRQQGGKAEAF
TRBV7-6 ASSLDRGFGANVLT
TRBV4-2 ASSQGLTGFEYNEQF
TRBV27 ASSWGDNSPLH
TRBV18 ASSDRRRGLQDTQY
TRBV28 ASSFRGRDYNEQF
TRBV27 ASSPSTGATNEKLF
TRBV2 ASSEADRGLYEQY
TRBV7-2 ASSLGGISYEQY
TRBV5-7 ASSFGPRTGDYSGNTIY
TRBV19 ATQQGSGNTIY
TRBV19 ASSPRTGEGSPLH
TRBV2 ASRAGLIDTDTQY
TRBV2 ASSEGTVNYGYT
TRBV6-6 ATRTESSYNSPLH
TRBV15 ATSRDRGSNQPQH
TRBV4-3 ASSQDETSGAYNEQF
TRBV7-2 ASSPGGGEKLF
TRBV28 ATYRGHYNEQF
TRBV2 ASRPGTSGSETQY
TRBV7-2 ASSSDGAGGHSPLH
TRBV27 ASQDGTGNSPLH
TRBV7-9 ASSLGIQGGWATNEKLF
TRBV15 ATSIKSGQGAGYGYT
TRBV4-2 ASSPALNEKLF
TRBV27 ASTLGRGTYEQY
TRBV27 ASSLLFQGANTGELF
TRBV4-1 ASSQEGAIGEKLF
TRBV5-6 ASSQAGIYGYT
TRBV7-8 ASSSDISQETQY
TRBV19 ATGNWGNSPLH
TRBV2 ASSARGQFVAYNEQF
TRBV19 ASSTGQGSHIQY
TRBV7-6 ASSPRDRGGGNSPLH
TRBV4-1 ASSQGRGKYEQY
TRBV6-5 ASSTSGHEQF
TRBV7-2 ASSLTGDNSPLH
TRBV28 ASSSGQGLYGYT
TRBV5-6 ASSEDRGVSGNTIY
TRBV29-1 SVRTGGGDQPQH
TRBV7-2 ASSSRGKGSTEAF